This T cell receptor (beta chain) derives from a study of T cell changes during pregnancy in multiple sclerosis. CDR3 length: 15 residues. CDR1 SGHTA and CDR2 FQGTGA come from the germline V gene. V was pared by 0 bases and J by 0 bases, with 7 bases between. Assay used: immunoSEQ multiplex PCR; TCRdb lists only in-frame clones, some missing. The sample holds about 55,000 clones; 93% are singletons and the top ten take around 4%. This clone was detected only once. The chain recombines TRBV7-3 with TRBJ2-3; no firm D call. The sequence was collected from a female donor with multiple sclerosis, enrolled in a pregnancy study. The material was CD8+ T cells from peripheral blood mononuclear cells, obtained in the second trimester of pregnancy. CDR3 in amino acids: CASSLTGRSTDTQYF. The DNA for the CDR3 is TGTGCCAGCAGCTTAACGGGCAGGAGCACAGATACGCAGTATTTT.